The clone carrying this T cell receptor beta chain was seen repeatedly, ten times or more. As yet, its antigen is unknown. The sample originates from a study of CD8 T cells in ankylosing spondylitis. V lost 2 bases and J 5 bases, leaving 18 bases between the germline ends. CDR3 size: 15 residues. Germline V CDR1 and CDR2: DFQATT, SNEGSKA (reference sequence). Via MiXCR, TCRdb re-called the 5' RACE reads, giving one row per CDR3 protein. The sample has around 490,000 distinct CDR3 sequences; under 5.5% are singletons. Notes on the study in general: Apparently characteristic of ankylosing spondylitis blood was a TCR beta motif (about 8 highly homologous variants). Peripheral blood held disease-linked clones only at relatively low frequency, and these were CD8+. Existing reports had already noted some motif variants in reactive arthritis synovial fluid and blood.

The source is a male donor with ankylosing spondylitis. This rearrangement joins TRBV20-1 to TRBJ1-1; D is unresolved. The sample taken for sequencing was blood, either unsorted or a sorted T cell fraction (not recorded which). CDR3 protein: CSARKSGQRSTEAFF. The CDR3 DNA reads TGCAGTGCTAGAAAATCGGGTCAAAGGAGTACTGAAGCTTTCTTT.